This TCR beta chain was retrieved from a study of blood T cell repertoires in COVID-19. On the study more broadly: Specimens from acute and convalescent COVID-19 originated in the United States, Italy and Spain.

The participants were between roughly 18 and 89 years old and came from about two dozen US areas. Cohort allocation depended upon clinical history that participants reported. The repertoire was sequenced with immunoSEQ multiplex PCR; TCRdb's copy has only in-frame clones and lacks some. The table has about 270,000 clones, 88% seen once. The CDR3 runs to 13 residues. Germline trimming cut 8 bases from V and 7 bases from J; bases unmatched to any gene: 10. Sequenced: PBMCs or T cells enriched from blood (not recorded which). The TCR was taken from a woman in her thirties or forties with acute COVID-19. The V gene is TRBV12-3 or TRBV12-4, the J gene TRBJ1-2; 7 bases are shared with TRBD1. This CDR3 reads CASGQDLRGGYTF. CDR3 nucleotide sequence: TGTGCCAGCGGACAGGACCTAAGAGGTGGCTACACCTTC.